This T cell receptor (beta chain) was sequenced for a study of blood T cell repertoires in COVID-19. Sequenced by immunoSEQ multiplex PCR; TCRdb stores in-frame clones only, minus some. The sample records about 260,000 clones, approximately 90% being singletons. V was pared by 0 bases and J by 5 bases, with 12 bases of the junction left unmatched. The germline V gene has CDR1 LGHDT and CDR2 YNNKEL (reference sequence). The CDR3 extends over 18 amino acids. This clone was recorded only once. Sample: peripheral blood. The clonotype comes from a woman in her thirties or forties with acute or convalescent COVID-19. The chain carries TRBV3-1 (or the pseudogene TRBV3-2) and TRBJ2-5; 10 bases are shared with TRBD2. CDR3 loop: CASSQDRISGGLWETQYF. CDR3 DNA sequence: TGTGCCAGCAGCCAAGATCGTATTAGCGGGGGGTTATGGGAGACCCAGTACTTC.